The next 2 T cell receptor beta chains were all read from a single sample in a study of tumor-infiltrating lymphocytes in primary liver carcinoma. From approximately 490 ng total RNA, TCR beta cDNA was generated with a primer in the constant region. Library construction for TCR beta comprised three nested multiplex PCR rounds performed with slightly modified ARM-PCR. Running around 10 cycles apiece, the first two PCR rounds relied on TRBV1-TRBV30 forward primers together with a C-beta reverse primer. TCRdb re-derived calls from the multiplex PCR reads in MiXCR, one entry per CDR3 protein. This sample has about 310,000 distinct CDR3 sequences; approximately 54% occur once, and the top ten carry about 15%. Blood RNA originated from unsorted whole blood, with germline DNA additionally extracted. The sample was peripheral blood. The source of these receptors is a woman in her 30s with primary liver carcinoma and hepatitis B virus infection.

Notes on this clonotype: Just one base apart from a much larger clone, this may be a read error. The V gene is TRBV29-1, the J gene TRBJ1-1; 7 bases match TRBD1. CDR1 and CDR2 (germline): SQVTM, ANQGSEA. The CDR3 length is 13 residues. The CDR3 DNA reads TGCATCGTTGGAAAAGGGGGCAACACTGAAGCTTTCTTT. Residues: CIVGKGGNTEAFF.

Details on this clonotype: With a much larger clone just one base away, this may be a read error. The V and J genes are TRBV28 and TRBJ2-7, with D possibly matching TRBD2 (6 bases). The V end lost 8 bases, the J end lost 4 bases, and 24 bases lay between the germline ends. CDR1 and CDR2 (germline): MDHEN, SYDVKM. The CDR3 spans 16 residues. The CDR3 loop reads CASATSWRALQYEQYF. The CDR3, as DNA: TGTGCCAGCGCCACCTCCTGGAGGGCCTTGCAGTACGAGCAGTACTTC.